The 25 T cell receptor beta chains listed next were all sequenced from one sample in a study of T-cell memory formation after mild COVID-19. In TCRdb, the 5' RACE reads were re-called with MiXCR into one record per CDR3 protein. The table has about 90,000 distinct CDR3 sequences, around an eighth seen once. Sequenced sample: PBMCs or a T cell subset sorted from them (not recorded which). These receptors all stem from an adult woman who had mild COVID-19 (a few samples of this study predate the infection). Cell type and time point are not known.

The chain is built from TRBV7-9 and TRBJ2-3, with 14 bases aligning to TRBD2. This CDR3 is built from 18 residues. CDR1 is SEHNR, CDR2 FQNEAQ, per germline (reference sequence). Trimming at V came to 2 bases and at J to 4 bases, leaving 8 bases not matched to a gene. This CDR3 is CASSLPSTSGGAPDTQYF. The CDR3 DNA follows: TGTGCCAGCAGCTTACCGTCGACTAGCGGGGGGGCCCCAGATACGCAGTATTTT.

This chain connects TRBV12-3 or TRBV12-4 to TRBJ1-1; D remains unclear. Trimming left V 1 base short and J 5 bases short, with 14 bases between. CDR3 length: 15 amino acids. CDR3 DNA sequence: TGTGCCAGCAGTTTAGTACATCAGGTAGGGACTGAAGCTTTCTTT. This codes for CASSLVHQVGTEAFF.

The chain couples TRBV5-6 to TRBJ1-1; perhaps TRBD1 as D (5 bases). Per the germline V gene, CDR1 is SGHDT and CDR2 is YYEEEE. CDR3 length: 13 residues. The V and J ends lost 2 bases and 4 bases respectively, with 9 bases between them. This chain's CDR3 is CASSLWGGTEAFF. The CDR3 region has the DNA TGTGCCAGCAGCTTATGGGGGGGCACTGAAGCTTTCTTT.

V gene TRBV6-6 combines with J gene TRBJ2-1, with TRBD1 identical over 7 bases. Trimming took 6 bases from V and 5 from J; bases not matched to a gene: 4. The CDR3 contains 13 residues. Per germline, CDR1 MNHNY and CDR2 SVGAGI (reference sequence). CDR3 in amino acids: CASSDRADNEQFF. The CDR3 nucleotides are TGTGCCAGCAGCGACAGGGCAGACAATGAGCAGTTCTTC.

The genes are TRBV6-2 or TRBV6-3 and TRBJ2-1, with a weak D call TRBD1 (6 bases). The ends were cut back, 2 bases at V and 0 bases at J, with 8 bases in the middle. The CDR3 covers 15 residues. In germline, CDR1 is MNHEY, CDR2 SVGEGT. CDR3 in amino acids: CASSYEGVSYNEQFF. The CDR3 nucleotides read TGTGCCAGCAGTTACGAGGGGGTCTCCTACAATGAGCAGTTCTTC.

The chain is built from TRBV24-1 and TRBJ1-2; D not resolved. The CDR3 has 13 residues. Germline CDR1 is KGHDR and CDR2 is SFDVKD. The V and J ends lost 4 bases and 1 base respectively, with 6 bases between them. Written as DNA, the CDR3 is TGTGCCACCAGTGACCCCCTTAACTATGGCTACACCTTC. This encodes CATSDPLNYGYTF.

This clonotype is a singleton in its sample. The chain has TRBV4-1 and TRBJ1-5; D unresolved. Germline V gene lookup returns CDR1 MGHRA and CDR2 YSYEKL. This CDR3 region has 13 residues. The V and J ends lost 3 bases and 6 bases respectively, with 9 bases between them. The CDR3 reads CASSQGPGQPQHF. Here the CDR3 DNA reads TGCGCCAGCAGCCAGGGCCCCGGTCAGCCCCAGCATTTT.

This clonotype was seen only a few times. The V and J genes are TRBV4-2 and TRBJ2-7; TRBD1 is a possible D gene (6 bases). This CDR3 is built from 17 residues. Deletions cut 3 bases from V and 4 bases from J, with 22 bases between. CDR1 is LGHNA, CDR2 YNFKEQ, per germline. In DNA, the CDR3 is TGTGCCAGCAGCCACCTACCCGGGCAGGCGAGGGGGTACGAGCAGTACTTC. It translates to CASSHLPGQARGYEQYF.

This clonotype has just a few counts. The CDR3 is CASSDNWGEVDEQYF. DNA of the CDR3: TGTGCCAGCAGCGATAATTGGGGTGAGGTAGACGAGCAGTACTTC. The chain couples TRBV7-9 to TRBJ2-7; D is unclear. V gave up 5 bases and J gave up 5 bases, with 19 bases separating them. CDR3 length: 15 amino acids. Germline loops: CDR1 SEHNR, CDR2 FQNEAQ (reference sequence). Filled out from reference TRBV7-9 and TRBJ2-7, the complete variable domain reads DTGVSQNPRHKITKRGQNVTFRCDPISEHNRLYWYRQTLGQGPEFLTYFQNEAQLEKSRLLSDRFSAERPKGSFSTLEIQRTEQGDSAMYLCASSDNWGEVDEQYFGPGTRLTVT.

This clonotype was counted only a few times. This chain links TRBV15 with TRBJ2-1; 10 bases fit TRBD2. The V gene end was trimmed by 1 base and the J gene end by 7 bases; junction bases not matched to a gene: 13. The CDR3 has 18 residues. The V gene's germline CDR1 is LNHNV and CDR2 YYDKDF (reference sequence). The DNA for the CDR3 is TGTGCCACCAGCAGAGGCCCTACAGCAGCGGGGGGGTGGAATGAGCAGTTCTTC. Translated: CATSRGPTAAGGWNEQFF.

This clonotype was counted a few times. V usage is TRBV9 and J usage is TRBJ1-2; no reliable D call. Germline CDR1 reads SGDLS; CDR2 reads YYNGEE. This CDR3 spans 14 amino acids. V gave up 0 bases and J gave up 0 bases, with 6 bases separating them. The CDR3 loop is CASSVALANYGYTF. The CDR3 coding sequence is TGTGCCAGCAGCGTAGCCCTGGCTAACTATGGCTACACCTTC.

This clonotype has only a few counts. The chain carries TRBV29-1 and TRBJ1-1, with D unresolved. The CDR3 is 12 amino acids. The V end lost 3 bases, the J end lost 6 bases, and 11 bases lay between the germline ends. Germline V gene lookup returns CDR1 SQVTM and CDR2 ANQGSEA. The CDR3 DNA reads TGCAGCGTTGAGGGTAGTAGTGCTGAAGCTTTCTTT. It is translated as CSVEGSSAEAFF. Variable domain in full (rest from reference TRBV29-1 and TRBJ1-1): SAVISQKPSRDICQRGTSLTIQCQVDSQVTMMFWYRQQPGQSLTLIATANQGSEATYESGFVIDKFPISRPNLTFSTLTVSNMSPEDSSIYLCSVEGSSAEAFFGQGTRLTVV.

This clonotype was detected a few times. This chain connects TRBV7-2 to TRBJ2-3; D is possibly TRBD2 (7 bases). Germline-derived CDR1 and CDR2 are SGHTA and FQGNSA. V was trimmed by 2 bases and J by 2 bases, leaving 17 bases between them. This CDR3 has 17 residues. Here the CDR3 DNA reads TGTGCCAGCAGCTTAAGTACCGGCGGGGGCGCCACAGATACGCAGTATTTT. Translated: CASSLSTGGGATDTQYF. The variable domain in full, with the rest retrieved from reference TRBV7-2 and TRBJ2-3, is GAGVSQSPSNKVTEKGKDVELRCDPISGHTALYWYRQSLGQGLEFLIYFQGNSAPDKSGLPSDRFSAERTGGSVSTLTIQRTQQEDSAVYLCASSLSTGGGATDTQYFGPGTRLTVL.

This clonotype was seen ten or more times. In DNA, the CDR3 is TGTGCCAGCAGTGAAGAAGAGCGGGAGAGGCCCAGCCTAAACACCGGGGAGCTGTTTTTT. It yields the protein CASSEEERERPSLNTGELFF. The chain carries TRBV2 and TRBJ2-2, with TRBD2 matching 8 bases. The V segment lost 1 base and the J segment 2 bases; nucleotides outside the gene matches: 15. CDR1 SNHLY and CDR2 FYNNEI come from the germline V gene. This CDR3 is 20 amino acids long. Filled out from reference TRBV2 and TRBJ2-2, the complete variable domain reads EPEVTQTPSHQVTQMGQEVILRCVPISNHLYFYWYRQILGQKVEFLVSFYNNEISEKSEIFDDQFSVERPDGSNFTLKIRSTKLEDSAMYFCASSEEERERPSLNTGELFFGEGSRLTVL.

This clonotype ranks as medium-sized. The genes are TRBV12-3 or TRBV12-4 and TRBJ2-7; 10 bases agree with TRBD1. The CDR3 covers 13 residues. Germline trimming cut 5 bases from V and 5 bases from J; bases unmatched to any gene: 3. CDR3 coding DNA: TGTGCCAGCAGTCTCGGGACAGGGGACGAGCAGTACTTC. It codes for CASSLGTGDEQYF.

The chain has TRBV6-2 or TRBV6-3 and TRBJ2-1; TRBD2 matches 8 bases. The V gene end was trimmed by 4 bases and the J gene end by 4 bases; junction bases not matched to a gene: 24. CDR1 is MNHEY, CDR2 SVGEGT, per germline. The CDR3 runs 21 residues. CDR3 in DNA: TGTGCCAGCAGTTTTTCTCCCTTGCCGGGCCGTAGCGGGATAGGTTACAATGAGCAGTTCTTC. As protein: CASSFSPLPGRSGIGYNEQFF.

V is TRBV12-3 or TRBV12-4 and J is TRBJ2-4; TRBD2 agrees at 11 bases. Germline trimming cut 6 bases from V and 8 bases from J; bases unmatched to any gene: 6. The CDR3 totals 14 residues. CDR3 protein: CASRGTSGSYIQYF. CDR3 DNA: TGTGCCAGCAGGGGAACTAGCGGGAGTTACATTCAGTACTTC.

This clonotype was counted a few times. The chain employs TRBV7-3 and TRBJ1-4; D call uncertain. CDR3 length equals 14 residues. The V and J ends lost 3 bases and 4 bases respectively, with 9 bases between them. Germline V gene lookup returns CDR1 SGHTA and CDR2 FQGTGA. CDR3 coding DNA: TGTGCCAGCAGCTTGTCCGGGTATAATGAAAAACTGTTTTTT. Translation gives CASSLSGYNEKLFF.

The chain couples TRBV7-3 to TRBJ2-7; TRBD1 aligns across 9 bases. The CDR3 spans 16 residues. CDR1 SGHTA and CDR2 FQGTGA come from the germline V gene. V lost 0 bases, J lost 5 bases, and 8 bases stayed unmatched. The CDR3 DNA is TGTGCCAGCAGCTTAACAGTTGGGACAGGGTCCCACGAGCAGTACTTC. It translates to CASSLTVGTGSHEQYF. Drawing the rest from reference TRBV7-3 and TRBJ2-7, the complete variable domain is GAGVSQTPSNKVTEKGKYVELRCDPISGHTALYWYRQSLGQGPEFLIYFQGTGAADDSGLPNDRFFAVRPEGSVSTLKIQRTERGDSAVYLCASSLTVGTGSHEQYFGPGTRLTVT.

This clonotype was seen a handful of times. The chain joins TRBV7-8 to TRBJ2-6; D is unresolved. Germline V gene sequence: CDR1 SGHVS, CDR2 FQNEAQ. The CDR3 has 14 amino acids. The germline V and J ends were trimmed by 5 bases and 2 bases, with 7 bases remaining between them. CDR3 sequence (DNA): TGTGCCAGCAGCGTGGGGACTGGGGCCAACGTCCTGACTTTC. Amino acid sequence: CASSVGTGANVLTF.

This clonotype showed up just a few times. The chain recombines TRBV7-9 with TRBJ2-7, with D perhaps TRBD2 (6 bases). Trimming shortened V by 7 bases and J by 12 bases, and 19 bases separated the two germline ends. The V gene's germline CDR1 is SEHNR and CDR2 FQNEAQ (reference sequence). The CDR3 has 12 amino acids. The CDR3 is CASTEGGRESYF. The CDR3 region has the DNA TGTGCCAGCACCGAGGGAGGACGAGAATCGTACTTC.

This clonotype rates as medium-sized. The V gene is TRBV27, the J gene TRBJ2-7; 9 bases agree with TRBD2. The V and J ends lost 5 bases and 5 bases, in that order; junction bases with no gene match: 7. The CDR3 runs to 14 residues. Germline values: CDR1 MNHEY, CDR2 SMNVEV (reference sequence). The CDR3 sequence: CASSISGSQNEQYF. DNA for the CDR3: TGTGCCAGCAGTATTAGCGGGAGTCAGAACGAGCAGTACTTC.

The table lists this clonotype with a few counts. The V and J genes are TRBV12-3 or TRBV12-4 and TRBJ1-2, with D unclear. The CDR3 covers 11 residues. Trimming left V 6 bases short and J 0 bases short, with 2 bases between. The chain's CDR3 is CASSTNYGYTF. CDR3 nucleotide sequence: TGTGCCAGCAGCACTAACTATGGCTACACCTTC.

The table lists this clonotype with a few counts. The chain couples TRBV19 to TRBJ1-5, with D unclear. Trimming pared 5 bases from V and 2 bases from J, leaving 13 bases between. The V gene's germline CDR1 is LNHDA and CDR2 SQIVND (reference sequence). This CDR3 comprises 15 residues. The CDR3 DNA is TGTGCCAGTAGTGTCTCCCCAGTAGGCAATCAGCCCCAGCATTTT. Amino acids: CASSVSPVGNQPQHF.

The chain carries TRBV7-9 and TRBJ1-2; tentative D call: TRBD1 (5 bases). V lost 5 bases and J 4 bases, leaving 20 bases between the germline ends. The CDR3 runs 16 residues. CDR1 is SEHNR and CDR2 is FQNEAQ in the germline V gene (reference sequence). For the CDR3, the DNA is TGTGCCAGCAGCCCCGAGGGACTGGTCGATGGCTATGGCTACACCTTC. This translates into CASSPEGLVDGYGYTF.